These T cell receptor beta chains were read from a single sample in a study of long-term antiretroviral therapy in people with HIV. Profiled with immunoSEQ multiplex PCR; TCRdb holds only in-frame clones, not every one. In the table there are tens of thousands of clones, approximately 86% of which are singletons. This material consisted of unsorted PBMCs, taken just before starting antiretroviral therapy. Every receptor here comes from a woman aged 18 to 35 with HIV. CDR3s include the opening cysteine and the closing phenylalanine or tryptophan. The order of the fields is D gene, V gene, J gene, CDR3 DNA, CDR3 protein. D genes are given only for firm matches.

>TRBD1|TRBV23-1|TRBJ2-5
TGCGCCAGCAGTCACCGCGGACAGGTTCAAGAGACCCAGTACTTC
CASSHRGQVQETQYF
>TRBD2|TRBV19|TRBJ2-1
TGTGCCAGTAGTATGACTAGCGGGGATTACAATGAGCAGTTCTTC
CASSMTSGDYNEQFF
>TRBD2|TRBV7-6|TRBJ2-3
TGTGCCAGCAGCTGGCTAGCGGCTAAAGATACGCAGTATTTT
CASSWLAAKDTQYF
>.|TRBV28|TRBJ2-7
TGTGCCAGCAGTCCGCCGCGGGTCTACGAGCAGTACTTC
CASSPPRVYEQYF
>.|TRBV2|TRBJ2-7
TGTGCCAGCAGGCGGGACTCTATCTCCTACGAGCAGTACTTC
CASRRDSISYEQYF
>.|TRBV16|TRBJ1-2
TGTGCCAGCAGCCAAGGGCAGGGTGATGGCTACACCTTC
CASSQGQGDGYTF
>TRBD2|TRBV5-4|TRBJ2-2
TGTGCCAGCAGCTTGGAACTAGCGTCATCGAACACCGGGGAGCTGTTTTTT
CASSLELASSNTGELFF
>.|TRBV13|TRBJ1-3
TGTGCCAGCAGCCCGACAGTTGAGAGGGCTGGAAACACCATATATTTT
CASSPTVERAGNTIYF
>TRBD2|TRBV4-3|TRBJ2-3
TGCGCCAGCAGTCCCGGTAGCGGGAGGGCCCCAGATACGCAGTATTTT
CASSPGSGRAPDTQYF
>TRBD2|TRBV10-3|TRBJ2-1
TGTGCCATTCGGACTAGCGGGCTCTCCTACAATGAGCAGTTCTTC
CAIRTSGLSYNEQFF